This T cell receptor (beta chain) was identified during a study of T cell repertoires in cytomegalovirus infection (dated by TCRdb to about 2019). Context from the whole study: Alongside well-studied HLA-B-restricted epitopes, the peptide stimulations were aimed at recently identified HLA-C-restricted CMV epitopes, whose presentation resists viral immunomodulation. The HLA type of each donor mattered for the analysis, because public TCR beta signatures pointed to carriage of CMV infection along with the matching HLA type. What the work shows at the level of the full study, not this receptor alone: The ex vivo response was dominated by HLA-C-restricted CMV-specific TCR beta clonotypes, which also provided the single most frequent clonotype in two of eight donors. In both this cohort and an independent cohort of some 380 donors, the cumulative frequency of public TCR beta family members distinguished carriers of CMV infection plus the relevant HLA type.

This specimen's treatment or condition label, interpreted: in vitro stimulation with specific CMV peptide epitopes to enrich CMV-specific T cells. The sample was run on an Illumina HiSeq 1500. TCRdb trimmed public reads at Q25 via fastp, called clones via MiXCR and kept in-frame beta chains. For every CDR3 protein sequence, its rows merge into one entry that carries the most common genes and DNA. This sample is represented by some 350,000 distinct CDR3 sequences; roughly 36% of them were singletons. Of the sample, roughly 13% is held by the ten largest clones. Of note for this clonotype: Its target antigen remains unknown. No much larger clone exists at a distance of one base, and base qualities are not known.

CDR1 and CDR2, looked up from the germline V gene (reference sequence), are SEHNR and FQNEAQ. V is reduced by 3 bases and J by 6 bases, leaving a spacing of 9 bases between them. From the cysteine up to the phenylalanine, the CDR3 has a length of 13 residues. Only CDR3 DNA remains: 39 bases, in frame from the first base. The sequence came from a human donor in good health (CMV status not recorded). Some clones in this sample may be carry-over from other donors' samples. Sequences were derived from cultured PBMCs, sampled from culture after CMV antigen stimulation. The V gene is TRBV7-9 and the J gene is TRBJ1-5, with TRBD1 as a weak D call on 5 bases. The DNA reads as follows: TGTGCCAGCAGCTTGGGGACTAGTCAGCCCCAGCATTTT. It is translated as CASSLGTSQPQHF.